This TCR beta chain emerged from a study of cytomegalovirus exposure and HLA in healthy donors. The primer mix had 60 Vbeta and 13 Jbeta primers. Sequencing used immunoSEQ multiplex PCR; TCRdb keeps in-frame clones, though not all of them. This sample carries more than 130,000 clones, over 75% of them seen once, and the ten largest clones take around 2%. The CDR3 has 14 residues. Germline V gene data show CDR1 as SGHRS and CDR2 as YFSETQ. V dropped 4 bases and J dropped 3 bases, with 12 bases sitting between them. This TCR derives from a man aged 30 to 39 in good health and CMV-seronegative. The chain carries TRBV5-1 and TRBJ2-3, with TRBD2 as a possible D gene (5 bases). The sample comprised PBMCs. The CDR3 bases are TGCGCCAGCAGCCGGACGGGGTTGACAGATACGCAGTATTTT. It codes for CASSRTGLTDTQYF.